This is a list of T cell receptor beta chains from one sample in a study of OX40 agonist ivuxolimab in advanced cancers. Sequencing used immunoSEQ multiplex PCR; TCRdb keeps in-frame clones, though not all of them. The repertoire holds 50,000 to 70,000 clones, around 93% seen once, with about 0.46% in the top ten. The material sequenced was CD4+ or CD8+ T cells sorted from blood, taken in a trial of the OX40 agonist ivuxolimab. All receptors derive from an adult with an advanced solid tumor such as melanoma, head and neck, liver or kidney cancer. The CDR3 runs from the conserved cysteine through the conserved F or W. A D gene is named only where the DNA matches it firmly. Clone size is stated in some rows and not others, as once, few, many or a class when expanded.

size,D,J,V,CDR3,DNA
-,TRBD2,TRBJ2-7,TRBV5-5,CASSLVLGVAGVHEQYF,TGTGCCAGCAGCTTAGTTCTTGGTGTAGCGGGAGTCCACGAGCAGTACTTC
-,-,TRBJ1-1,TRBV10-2,CASSPAGVGDATPEAFF,TGCGCCAGCAGCCCAGCGGGAGTCGGGGACGCCACACCTGAAGCTTTCTTT
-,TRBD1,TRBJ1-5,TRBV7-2,CASSLQGGGGQPQHF,TGTGCCAGCAGCCTCCAGGGAGGGGGCGGTCAGCCCCAGCATTTT
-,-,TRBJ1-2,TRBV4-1,CASSQDSGGAGYGYTF,TGCGCCAGCAGCCAAGATTCCGGGGGCGCCGGCTATGGCTACACCTTC
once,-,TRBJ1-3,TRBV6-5,CASSYSRSGAGNTIYF,TGTGCCAGCAGTTACTCGAGGTCCGGGGCCGGGAACACCATATATTTT
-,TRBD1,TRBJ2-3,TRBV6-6,CASRTGFERDTQYF,TGTGCCAGCAGGACAGGGTTCGAGAGAGATACGCAGTATTTT
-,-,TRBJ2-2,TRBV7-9,CASRLSSNTGELFF,TGTGCCAGCAGGCTATCCTCGAACACCGGGGAGCTGTTTTTT
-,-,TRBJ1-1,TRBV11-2,CASSSQNTEAFF,TGTGCCAGCAGTTCACAGAACACTGAAGCTTTCTTT
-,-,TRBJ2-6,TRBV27,CASSLDLVGANVLTF,TGTGCCAGCAGTTTAGACTTAGTTGGGGCCAACGTCCTGACTTTC
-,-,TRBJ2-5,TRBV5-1,CASSRDQETQYF,TGCGCCAGCAGCAGGGATCAAGAGACCCAGTACTTC
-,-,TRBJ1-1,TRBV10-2,CATGHDTEAFF,TGCGCCACTGGACACGACACTGAAGCTTTCTTT
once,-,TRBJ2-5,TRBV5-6,CASSWGGVLRETQYF,TGTGCCAGCAGTTGGGGGGGCGTTCTTAGAGAGACCCAGTACTTC
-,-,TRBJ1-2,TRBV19,CASSIGGEGYGYTF,TGTGCCAGTAGTATCGGGGGAGAAGGCTATGGCTACACCTTC
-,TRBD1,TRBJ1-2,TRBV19,CASSRQGGIASGGYTF,TGTGCCAGTAGCCGACAGGGAGGTATAGCTTCAGGCGGCTACACCTTC
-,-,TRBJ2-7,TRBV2,CASSTGSYEQYF,TGTGCCAGCAGTACAGGGTCCTACGAGCAGTACTTC
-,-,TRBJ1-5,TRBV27,CASSFLRGSNQPQHF,TGTGCCAGCAGTTTTCTTAGGGGTAGCAATCAGCCCCAGCATTTT
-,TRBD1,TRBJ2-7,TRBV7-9,CASSPIGTGRREQYF,TGTGCCAGCAGCCCAATCGGGACAGGTCGTCGCGAGCAGTACTTC
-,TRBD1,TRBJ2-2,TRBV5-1,CASSLDRDSANTGELFF,TGCGCCAGCAGCTTGGACCGGGACAGCGCGAACACCGGGGAGCTGTTTTTT
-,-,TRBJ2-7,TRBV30,CAWGADHNYEQYF,TGTGCCTGGGGGGCGGACCACAACTACGAGCAGTACTTC
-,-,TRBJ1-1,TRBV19,CASKIDRNSAFF,TGTGCCAGTAAAATCGACAGGAATTCGGCTTTCTTT
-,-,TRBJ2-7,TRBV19,CASSIVSGRNYEQYF,TGTGCCAGTAGTATTGTTTCGGGACGAAACTACGAGCAGTACTTC
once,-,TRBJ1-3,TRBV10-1,CASRMGPGNTIYF,TGCGCCAGCAGGATGGGGCCTGGAAACACCATATATTTT
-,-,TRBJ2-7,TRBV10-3,CAAARQSSYEQYF,TGTGCGGCGGCCAGGCAGAGCTCCTACGAGCAGTACTTC
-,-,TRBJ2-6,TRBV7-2,CASSLYSGANVLTF,TGTGCCAGCAGCTTGTACTCTGGGGCCAACGTCCTGACTTTC
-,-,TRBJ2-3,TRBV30,CAYLTGRSRTDTQYF,TGTGCCTATCTTACCGGGCGGAGCCGCACAGATACGCAGTATTTT
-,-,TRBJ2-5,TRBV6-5,CASTGSGAGETQYF,TGTGCCAGCACCGGATCGGGGGCCGGGGAGACCCAGTACTTC
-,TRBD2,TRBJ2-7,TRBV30,CALSGRFYEQYF,TGTGCCCTAAGCGGGAGGTTCTACGAGCAGTACTTC
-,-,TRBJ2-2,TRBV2,CASSEGGAGTGELFF,TGTGCCAGCAGTGAAGGGGGCGCGGGCACCGGGGAGCTGTTTTTT
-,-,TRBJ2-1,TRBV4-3,CASSQVGLAGYNEQFF,TGCGCCAGCAGCCAAGTTGGGCTAGCAGGCTACAATGAGCAGTTCTTC
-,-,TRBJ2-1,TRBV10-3,CAISGLLKTGSYNEQFF,TGTGCCATCAGTGGGCTCCTTAAAACAGGGTCCTACAATGAGCAGTTCTTC
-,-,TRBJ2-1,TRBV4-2,CASSPREHPAVPNIFYNEQFF,TGTGCCAGCAGCCCCCGGGAGCACCCCGCAGTCCCAAACATTTTCTACAATGAGCAGTTCTTC
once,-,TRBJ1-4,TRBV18,CASSRRTVSGSNEKLFF,TGTGCCAGCTCACGCCGGACAGTGTCTGGTTCGAATGAAAAACTGTTTTTT
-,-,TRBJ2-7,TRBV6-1,CASSESSKRYEQYF,TGTGCCAGCAGTGAAAGCTCGAAGAGGTACGAGCAGTACTTC